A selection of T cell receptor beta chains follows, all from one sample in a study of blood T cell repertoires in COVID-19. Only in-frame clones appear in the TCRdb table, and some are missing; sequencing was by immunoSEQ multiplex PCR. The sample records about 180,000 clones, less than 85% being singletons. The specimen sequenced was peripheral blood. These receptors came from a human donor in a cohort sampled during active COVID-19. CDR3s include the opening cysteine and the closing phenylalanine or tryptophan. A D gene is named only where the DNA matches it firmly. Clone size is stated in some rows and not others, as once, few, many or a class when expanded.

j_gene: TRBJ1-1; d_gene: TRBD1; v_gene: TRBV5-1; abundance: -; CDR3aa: CASSLDRGSLTEAFF; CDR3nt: TGCGCCAGCAGCCTAGACAGGGGGTCCCTAACTGAAGCTTTCTTT
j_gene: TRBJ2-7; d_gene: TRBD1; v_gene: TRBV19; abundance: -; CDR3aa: CASSIGTEISSYEQYF; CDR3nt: TGTGCCAGTAGTATCGGGACAGAAATTAGCTCCTACGAGCAGTACTTC
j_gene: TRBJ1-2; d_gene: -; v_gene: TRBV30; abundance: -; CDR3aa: CAWSRGYGYTF; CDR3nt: TGTGCCTGGAGCCGGGGGTATGGCTACACCTTC
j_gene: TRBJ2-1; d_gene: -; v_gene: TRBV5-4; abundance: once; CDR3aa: CASSLAGVPPNNEQFF; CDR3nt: TGTGCCAGCAGCTTGGCCGGGGTCCCCCCTAACAATGAGCAGTTCTTC
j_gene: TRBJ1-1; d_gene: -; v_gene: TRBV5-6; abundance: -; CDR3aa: CASRERPNTEAFF; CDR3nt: TGTGCCAGCAGGGAGAGGCCGAACACTGAAGCTTTCTTT
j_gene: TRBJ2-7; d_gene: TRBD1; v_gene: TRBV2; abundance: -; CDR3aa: CASTLPGTGIYEQYF; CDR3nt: TGTGCCAGCACCCTCCCCGGGACAGGGATCTACGAGCAGTACTTC
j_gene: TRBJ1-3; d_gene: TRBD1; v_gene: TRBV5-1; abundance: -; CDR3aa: CASSLSPQGAGNTIYF; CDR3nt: TGCGCCAGCAGCTTATCCCCCCAGGGGGCTGGAAACACCATATATTTT
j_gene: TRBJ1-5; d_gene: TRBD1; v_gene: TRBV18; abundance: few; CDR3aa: CASSPPGQGRNQPQHF; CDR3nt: TGTGCCAGCTCACCACCGGGACAGGGCCGCAATCAGCCCCAGCATTTT
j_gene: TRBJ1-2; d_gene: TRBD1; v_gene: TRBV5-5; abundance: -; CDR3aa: CASSLRYSDRRYGYTF; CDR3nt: TGTGCCAGCAGCTTGCGATATTCGGACAGGCGCTATGGCTACACCTTC
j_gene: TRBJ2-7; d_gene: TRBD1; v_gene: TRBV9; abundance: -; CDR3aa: CASSGTGNSYEQYF; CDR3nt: TGTGCCAGCAGTGGGACAGGGAATTCCTACGAGCAGTACTTC
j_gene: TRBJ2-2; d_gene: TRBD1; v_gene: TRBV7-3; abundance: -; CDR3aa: CASSLIGQGVPGELFF; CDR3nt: TGTGCCAGCAGCCTAATAGGACAGGGGGTCCCCGGGGAGCTGTTTTTT
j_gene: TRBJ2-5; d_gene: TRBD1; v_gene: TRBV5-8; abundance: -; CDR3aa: CASSLGQGRSGETQYF; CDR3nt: TGTGCCAGCAGCTTAGGACAGGGGAGAAGTGGGGAGACCCAGTACTTC
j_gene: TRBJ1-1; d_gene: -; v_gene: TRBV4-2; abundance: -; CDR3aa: CASSQDSSNTEAFF; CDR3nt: TGTGCCAGCAGCCAAGATTCCAGTAACACTGAAGCTTTCTTT
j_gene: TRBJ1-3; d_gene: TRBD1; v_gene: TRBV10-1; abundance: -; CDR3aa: CAQGLCIVARGQIGNTIYF; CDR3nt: TGCGCCCAGGGCTTATGTATAGTCGCCAGGGGGCAGATTGGAAACACCATATATTTT
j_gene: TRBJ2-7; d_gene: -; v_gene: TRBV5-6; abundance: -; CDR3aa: CASSRTVLSYEQYF; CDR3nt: TGTGCCAGCAGCCGGACAGTTCTATCATACGAGCAGTACTTC
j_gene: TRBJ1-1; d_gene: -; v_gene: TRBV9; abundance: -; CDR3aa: CASSPGVPGDTEAFF; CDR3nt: TGTGCCAGCAGCCCAGGGGTGCCGGGTGACACTGAAGCTTTCTTT
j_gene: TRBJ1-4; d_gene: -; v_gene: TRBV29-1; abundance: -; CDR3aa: CSVDSGRGGEKLFF; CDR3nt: TGCAGCGTCGACTCTGGCAGGGGTGGTGAAAAACTGTTTTTT
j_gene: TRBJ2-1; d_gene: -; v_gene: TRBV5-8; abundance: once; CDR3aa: CASSLWVAVETYNEQFF; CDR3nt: TGTGCCAGCAGCTTGTGGGTAGCGGTGGAAACCTACAATGAGCAGTTCTTC
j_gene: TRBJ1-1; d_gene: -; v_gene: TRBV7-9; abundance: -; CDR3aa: CASSAQPLLAGNTEAFF; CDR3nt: TGTGCCAGCAGCGCCCAACCCCTCCTGGCGGGGAACACTGAAGCTTTCTTT
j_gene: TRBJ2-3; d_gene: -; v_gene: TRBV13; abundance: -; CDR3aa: CASSHRPGWEDTQYF; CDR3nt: TGTGCCAGCAGCCATAGACCCGGTTGGGAGGATACGCAGTATTTT
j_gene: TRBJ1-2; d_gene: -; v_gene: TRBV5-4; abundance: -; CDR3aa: CASSFKTGANYGYTF; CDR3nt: TGTGCCAGCAGCTTTAAGACTGGAGCTAACTATGGCTACACCTTC
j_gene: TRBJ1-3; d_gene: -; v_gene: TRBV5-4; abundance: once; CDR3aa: CASSNGPAGSPLSSGNTIYF; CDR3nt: TGTGCCAGCAGTAATGGTCCGGCAGGGTCTCCCCTCAGCTCTGGAAACACCATATATTTT
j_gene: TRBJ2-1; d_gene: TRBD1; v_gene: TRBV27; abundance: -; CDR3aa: CASSFGTGSYNEQFF; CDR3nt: TGTGCCAGCAGTTTTGGGACAGGGAGTTACAATGAGCAGTTCTTC
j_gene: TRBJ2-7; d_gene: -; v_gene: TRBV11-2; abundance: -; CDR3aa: CASSLDPGSSYEQYF; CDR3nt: TGTGCCAGCAGCTTAGACCCCGGGAGCTCCTACGAGCAGTACTTC
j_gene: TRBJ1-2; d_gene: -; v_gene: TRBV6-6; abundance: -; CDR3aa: CASSPRRGNYGYTF; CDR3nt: TGTGCCAGCAGCCCAAGGCGGGGGAACTATGGCTACACCTTC
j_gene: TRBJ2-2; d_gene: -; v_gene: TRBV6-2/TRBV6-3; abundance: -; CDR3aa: CASNPNRNGGELFF; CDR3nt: TGTGCCAGCAACCCCAACAGGAACGGCGGGGAGCTGTTTTTT
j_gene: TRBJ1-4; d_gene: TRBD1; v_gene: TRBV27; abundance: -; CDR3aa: CASSPGTANEKLFF; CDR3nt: TGTGCCAGCAGTCCTGGGACAGCTAATGAAAAACTGTTTTTT
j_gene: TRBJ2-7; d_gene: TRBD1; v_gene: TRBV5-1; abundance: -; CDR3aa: CASSLVSGTGQEQYF; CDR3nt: TGCGCCAGCAGCTTGGTTTCGGGGACAGGACAGGAGCAGTACTTC
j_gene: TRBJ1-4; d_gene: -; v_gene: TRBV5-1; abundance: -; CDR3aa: CASSFSGGRDEKLFF; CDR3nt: TGCGCCAGCAGCTTTTCGGGGGGCAGGGATGAAAAACTGTTTTTT
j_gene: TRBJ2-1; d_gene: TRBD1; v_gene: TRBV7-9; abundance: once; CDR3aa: CASSSGQGAVAEQFF; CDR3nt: TGTGCCAGCAGCTCAGGACAGGGGGCGGTCGCTGAGCAGTTCTTC
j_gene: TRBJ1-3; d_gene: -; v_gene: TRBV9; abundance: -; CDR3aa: CASSASGSGNTIYF; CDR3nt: TGTGCCAGCAGCGCGAGCGGGTCAGGAAACACCATATATTTT
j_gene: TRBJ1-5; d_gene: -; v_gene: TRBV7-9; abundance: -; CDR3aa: CASSWGGGGTSNQPQHF; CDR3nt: TGTGCCAGCAGCTGGGGGGGTGGAGGCACTAGCAATCAGCCCCAGCATTTT
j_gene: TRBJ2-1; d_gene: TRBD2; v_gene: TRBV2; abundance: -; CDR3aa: CASSAPSGGGTRSLYNEQFF; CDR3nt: TGTGCCAGCAGTGCCCCTAGCGGGGGGGGTACTCGATCTCTGTACAATGAGCAGTTCTTC
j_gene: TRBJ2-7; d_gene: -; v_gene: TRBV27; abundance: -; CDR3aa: CASSQNRIGGAYEQYF; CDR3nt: TGTGCCAGCAGTCAAAACAGGATAGGGGGGGCCTACGAGCAGTACTTC
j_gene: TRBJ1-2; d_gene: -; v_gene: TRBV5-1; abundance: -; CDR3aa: CASSFGYSDTDYGYTF; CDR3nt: TGCGCCAGCAGCTTTGGCTACTCGGACACCGACTATGGCTACACCTTC
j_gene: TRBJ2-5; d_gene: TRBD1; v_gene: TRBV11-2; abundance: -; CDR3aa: CASSLVVVGGLETQYF; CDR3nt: TGTGCCAGCAGCTTAGTGGTGGTAGGGGGCCTAGAGACCCAGTACTTC
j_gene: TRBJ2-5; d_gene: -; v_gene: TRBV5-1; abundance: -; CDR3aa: CASSRDRPEETQYF; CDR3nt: TGCGCCAGCAGCCGCGACAGGCCAGAAGAGACCCAGTACTTC
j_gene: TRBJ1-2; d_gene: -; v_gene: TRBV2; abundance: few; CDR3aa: CASSLDSESYGYTF; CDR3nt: TGTGCCAGCAGTCTTGACAGCGAAAGCTATGGCTACACCTTC
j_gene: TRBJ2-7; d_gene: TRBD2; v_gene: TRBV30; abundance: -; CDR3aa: CAWSRGVNEQYF; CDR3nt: TGTGCCTGGAGTCGGGGGGTTAACGAGCAGTACTTC
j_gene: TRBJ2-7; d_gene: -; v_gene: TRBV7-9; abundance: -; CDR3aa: CASSFGRGVFDYEQYF; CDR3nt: TGTGCCAGCAGCTTCGGGCGCGGGGTTTTTGACTACGAGCAGTACTTC
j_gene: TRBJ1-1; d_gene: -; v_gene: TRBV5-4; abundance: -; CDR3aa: CASSLIVNTEAFF; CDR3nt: TGTGCCAGCAGCTTGATCGTGAACACTGAAGCTTTCTTT
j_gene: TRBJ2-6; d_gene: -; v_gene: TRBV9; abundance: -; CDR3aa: CASSVVSAGFISGANVLTF; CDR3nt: TGTGCCAGCAGCGTAGTTTCGGCAGGGTTTATCTCTGGGGCCAACGTCCTGACTTTC
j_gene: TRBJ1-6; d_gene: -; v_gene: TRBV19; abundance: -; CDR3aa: CASSSGNSPLHF; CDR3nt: TGTGCCTCTAGTAGCGGAAATTCACCCCTCCACTTT
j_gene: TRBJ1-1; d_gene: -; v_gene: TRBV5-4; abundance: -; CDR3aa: CASSLEGGGRSGAFF; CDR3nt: TGTGCCAGCAGCTTGGAGGGAGGAGGTAGGAGCGGAGCTTTCTTT
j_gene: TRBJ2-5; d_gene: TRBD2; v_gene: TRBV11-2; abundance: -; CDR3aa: CASRNHNGGGRETQYF; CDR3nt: TGTGCCAGCAGAAACCACAACGGGGGGGGCCGAGAGACCCAGTACTTC
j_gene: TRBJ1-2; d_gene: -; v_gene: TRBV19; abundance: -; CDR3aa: CASSPGYYGYTF; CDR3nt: TGTGCCAGTAGCCCGGGATACTATGGCTACACCTTC
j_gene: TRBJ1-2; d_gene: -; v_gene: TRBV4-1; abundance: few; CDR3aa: CASSLELTVNYGYTF; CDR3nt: TGCGCCAGCAGCCTAGAATTGACAGTTAACTATGGCTACACCTTC
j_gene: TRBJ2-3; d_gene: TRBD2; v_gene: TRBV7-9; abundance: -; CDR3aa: CASSRTSGDPTDTQYF; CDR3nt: TGTGCCAGCAGCCGGACTAGCGGGGACCCCACAGATACGCAGTATTTT
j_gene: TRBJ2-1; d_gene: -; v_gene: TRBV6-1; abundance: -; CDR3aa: CASSEALQGDNEQFF; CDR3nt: TGTGCCAGCAGTGAAGCGCTTCAAGGGGACAATGAGCAGTTCTTC
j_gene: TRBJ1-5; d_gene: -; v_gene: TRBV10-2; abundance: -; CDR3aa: CASTAQKHQPQHF; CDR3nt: TGCGCCAGCACAGCACAGAAGCATCAGCCCCAGCATTTT
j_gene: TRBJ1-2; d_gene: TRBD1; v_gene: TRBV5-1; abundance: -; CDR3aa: CASSSRQGHHHYTF; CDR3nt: TGCGCCAGCAGCTCCCGACAGGGCCACCACCACTACACCTTC